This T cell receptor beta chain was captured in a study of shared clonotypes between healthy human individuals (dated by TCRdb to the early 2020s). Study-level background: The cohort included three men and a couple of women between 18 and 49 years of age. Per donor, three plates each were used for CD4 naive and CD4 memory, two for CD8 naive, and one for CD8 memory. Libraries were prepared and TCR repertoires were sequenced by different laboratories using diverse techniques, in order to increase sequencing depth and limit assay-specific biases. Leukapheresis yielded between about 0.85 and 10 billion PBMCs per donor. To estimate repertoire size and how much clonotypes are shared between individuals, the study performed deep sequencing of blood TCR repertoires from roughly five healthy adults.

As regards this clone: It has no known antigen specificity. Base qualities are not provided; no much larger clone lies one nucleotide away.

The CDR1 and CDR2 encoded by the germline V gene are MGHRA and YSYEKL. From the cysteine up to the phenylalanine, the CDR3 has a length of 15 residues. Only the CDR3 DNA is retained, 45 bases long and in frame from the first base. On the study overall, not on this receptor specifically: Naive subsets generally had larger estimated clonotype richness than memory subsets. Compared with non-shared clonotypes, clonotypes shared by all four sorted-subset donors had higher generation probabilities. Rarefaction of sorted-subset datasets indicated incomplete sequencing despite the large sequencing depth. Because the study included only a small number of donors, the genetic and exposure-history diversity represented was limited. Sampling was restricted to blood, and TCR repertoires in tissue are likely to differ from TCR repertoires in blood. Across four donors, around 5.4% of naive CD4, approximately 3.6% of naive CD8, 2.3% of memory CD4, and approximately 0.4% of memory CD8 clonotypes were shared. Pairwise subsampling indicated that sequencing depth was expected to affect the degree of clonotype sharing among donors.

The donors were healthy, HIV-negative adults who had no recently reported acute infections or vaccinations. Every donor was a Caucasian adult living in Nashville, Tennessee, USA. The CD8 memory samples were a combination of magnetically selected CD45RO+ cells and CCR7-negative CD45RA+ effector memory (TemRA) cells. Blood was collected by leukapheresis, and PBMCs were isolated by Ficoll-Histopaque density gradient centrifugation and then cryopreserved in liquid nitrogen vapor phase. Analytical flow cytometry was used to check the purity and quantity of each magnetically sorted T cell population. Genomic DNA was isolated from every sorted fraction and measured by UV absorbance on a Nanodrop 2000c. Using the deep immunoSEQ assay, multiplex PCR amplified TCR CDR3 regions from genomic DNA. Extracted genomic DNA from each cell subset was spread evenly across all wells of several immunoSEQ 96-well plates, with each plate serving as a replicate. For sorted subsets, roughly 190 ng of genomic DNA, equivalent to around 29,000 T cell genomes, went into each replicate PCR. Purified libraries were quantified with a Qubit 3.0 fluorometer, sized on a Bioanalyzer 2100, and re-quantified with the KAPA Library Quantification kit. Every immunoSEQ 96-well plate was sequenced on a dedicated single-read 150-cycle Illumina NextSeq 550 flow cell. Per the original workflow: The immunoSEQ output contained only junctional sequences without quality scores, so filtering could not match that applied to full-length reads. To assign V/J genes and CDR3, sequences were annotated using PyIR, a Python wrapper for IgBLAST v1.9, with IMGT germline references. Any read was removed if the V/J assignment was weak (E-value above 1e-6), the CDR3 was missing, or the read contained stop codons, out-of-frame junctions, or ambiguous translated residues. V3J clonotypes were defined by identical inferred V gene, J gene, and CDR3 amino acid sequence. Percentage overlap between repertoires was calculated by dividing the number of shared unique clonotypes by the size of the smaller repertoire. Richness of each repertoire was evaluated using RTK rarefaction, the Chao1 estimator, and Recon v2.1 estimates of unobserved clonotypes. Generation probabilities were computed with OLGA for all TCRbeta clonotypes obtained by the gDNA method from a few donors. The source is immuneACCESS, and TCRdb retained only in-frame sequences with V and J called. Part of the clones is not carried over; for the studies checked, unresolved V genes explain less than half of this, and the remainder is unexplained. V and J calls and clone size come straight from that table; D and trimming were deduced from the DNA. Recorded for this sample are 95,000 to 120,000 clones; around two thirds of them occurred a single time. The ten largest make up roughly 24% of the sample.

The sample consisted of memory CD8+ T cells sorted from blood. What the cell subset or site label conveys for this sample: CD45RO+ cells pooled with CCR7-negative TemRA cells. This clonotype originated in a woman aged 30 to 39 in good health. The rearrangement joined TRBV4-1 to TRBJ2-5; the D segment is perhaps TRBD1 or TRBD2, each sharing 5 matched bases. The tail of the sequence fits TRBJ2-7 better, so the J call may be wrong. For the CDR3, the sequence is CASSRIQERAHEQYF. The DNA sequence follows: TGCGCCAGCAGCCGCATACAGGAGAGGGCCCACGAGCAGTACTTC.